One sample yielded the 25 T cell receptor beta chains listed below, sequenced in a study of control samples from healthy donors and cancer patients. The table came from immunoSEQ multiplex PCR; TCRdb's copy has only in-frame clones and leaves some out. Among 110,000 to 150,000 clones, 85% to 95% were seen once, and the ten largest hold around 13%. The source material was blood. These receptor sequences come from a middle-aged man in good health.

The rearrangement links TRBV11-2 to TRBJ2-7, with D possibly matching TRBD1 (7 bases). CDR3 length: 16 amino acids. Germline loops: CDR1 SGHAT, CDR2 FQNNGV. V gave up 1 base and J gave up 0 bases, with 13 bases separating them. The CDR3 DNA reads as TGTGCCAGCAGCTTAGGGGGGACAGCGGGCTCCTACGAGCAGTACTTC. It translates to CASSLGGTAGSYEQYF.

This clone showed up just once. This chain joins TRBV28 and TRBJ1-5; weak D call: TRBD1 (6 bases). This CDR3 is 14 amino acids long. The ends were cut back, 5 bases at V and 5 bases at J, with 13 bases in the middle. Germline V lookup: CDR1 MDHEN, CDR2 SYDVKM. The CDR3 region is CASSMDRAHQPQHF. The CDR3 region has the DNA TGTGCCAGCAGTATGGACAGAGCACATCAGCCCCAGCATTTT.

The V and J genes are TRBV9 and TRBJ1-1, with D unclear. Germline CDR1 is SGDLS and CDR2 is YYNGEE. V lost 4 bases, J lost 10 bases, and 20 bases lay in between. The CDR3 is made up of 14 amino acids. The CDR3 bases are TGTGCCAGCAGCTCCGATCGAATGACCGCGGCAGCTTTCTTT. Amino acid sequence: CASSSDRMTAAAFF.

The V call is TRBV18, the J call TRBJ1-1; 10 bases are shared with TRBD1. Trimming cost V 2 bases and J 0 bases; bases outside gene matches: 9. Germline values: CDR1 KGHSH, CDR2 LQKENI. This CDR3 is 18 amino acids long. The DNA for the CDR3 is TGTGCCAGCTCACCAAACCTCCGGGACAGGGGAATGAACACTGAAGCTTTCTTT. Amino acids: CASSPNLRDRGMNTEAFF.

This clone has only a few counts. This chain links TRBV5-1 with TRBJ1-3; D not resolved. V shed 1 base and J shed 0 bases, with 11 bases lying between them. The CDR3 runs to 16 residues. The germline V gene has CDR1 SGHRS and CDR2 YFSETQ. CDR3 sequence: CASSLRRVTSGNTIYF. The CDR3, as DNA: TGCGCCAGCAGCTTGAGACGGGTTACCTCTGGAAACACCATATATTTT.

The genes are TRBV6-1 and TRBJ2-5, with 8 bases identical to TRBD1. CDR1 and CDR2 (germline): MNHNS, SASEGT. Unmatched junction bases numbered 8, after V lost 2 bases and J lost 3 bases. This CDR3 region has 16 residues. The DNA for the CDR3 is TGTGCCAGCAGTGAATCCCTCGCAGGGGGCAAAGAGACCCAGTACTTC. Amino acid sequence: CASSESLAGGKETQYF.

This clone appeared once. This chain uses TRBV11-2 with TRBJ2-7; D gene uncertain. V was shortened by 4 bases and J by 0 bases, with 13 bases between the two germline ends. There are 15 residues in the CDR3. Germline loops: CDR1 SGHAT, CDR2 FQNNGV. The CDR3 nucleotides read TGTGCCAGCAGCTCACCTTTCTTGAGCTCCTACGAGCAGTACTTC. Translating it yields CASSSPFLSSYEQYF. Full variable domain (missing parts from reference TRBV11-2 and TRBJ2-7): EAGVAQSPRYKIIEKRQSVAFWCNPISGHATLYWYQQILGQGPKLLIQFQNNGVVDDSQLPKDRFSAERLKGVDSTLKIQPAKLEDSAVYLCASSSPFLSSYEQYFGPGTRLTVT.

The rearrangement joins TRBV6-2 or TRBV6-3 to TRBJ2-5; 9 bases fit TRBD2. This CDR3 region has 16 residues. Per the germline V gene, CDR1 is MNHEY and CDR2 is SVGEGT. Germline trimming cut 2 bases from V and 2 bases from J; bases unmatched to any gene: 6. In DNA form, the CDR3 reads TGTGCCAGCAGTTACCTGGGACTAGCAAGGCAAGAGACCCAGTACTTC. Translated, it gives CASSYLGLARQETQYF.

The chain joins TRBV11-2 to TRBJ2-2; 11 bases align to TRBD2. From germline, CDR1 is SGHAT and CDR2 FQNNGV. This CDR3 has 15 residues. Germline trimming cut 6 bases from V and 5 bases from J; bases unmatched to any gene: 5. The CDR3 nucleotides are TGTGCCAGCAGACCGACTAGCGGGGCGACCGGGGAGCTGTTTTTT. It encodes CASRPTSGATGELFF.

V usage is TRBV5-1 and J usage is TRBJ1-1; 10 bases line up with TRBD1. V lost 5 bases, J lost 5 bases, and 6 bases stayed unmatched. From germline, CDR1 is SGHRS and CDR2 YFSETQ. This CDR3 comprises 14 residues. Written as DNA, the CDR3 is TGCGCCAGCAGAGATGGGACAGGGGCTACTGAAGCTTTCTTT. This translates into CASRDGTGATEAFF.

The V call is TRBV3-1 (or the pseudogene TRBV3-2), the J call TRBJ1-5; TRBD1 might be the D (5 bases). Trimming removed 4 bases from V and 4 bases from J, with 17 bases in between. The germline V gene has CDR1 LGHDT and CDR2 YNNKEL (reference sequence). The CDR3 length is 16 residues. CDR3 region: CASSPYSGGGNQPQHF. In nucleotides, the CDR3 is TGTGCCAGCAGCCCATACAGTGGGGGGGGTAATCAGCCCCAGCATTTT.

The chain has TRBV2 and TRBJ2-7; D is perhaps TRBD1 (5 bases). Germline CDR1 SNHLY, CDR2 FYNNEI. The V and J ends lost 3 bases and 7 bases respectively, with 10 bases between them. This CDR3 has 12 residues. CDR3 residues: CASSDPRVEQYF. CDR3 DNA: TGTGCCAGCAGTGATCCCAGGGTAGAGCAGTACTTC.

The chain is built from TRBV10-3 and TRBJ1-5, with 9 bases fitting TRBD1. J was trimmed by 0 bases and V by 5 bases; bases with no gene match: 5. Germline V gene sequence: CDR1 ENHRY, CDR2 SYGVKD. There are 16 residues in the CDR3. For the CDR3, the DNA is TGTGCCATCAGTACAGGGGGCCCAAATAGCAATCAGCCCCAGCATTTT. It yields the protein CAISTGGPNSNQPQHF.

The chain joins TRBV24-1 to TRBJ2-7, with 7 bases fitting TRBD1. CDR3 length equals 14 residues. Germline CDR1 reads KGHDR; CDR2 reads SFDVKD. J was trimmed by 6 bases and V by 2 bases; bases with no gene match: 6. The CDR3 loop is CATSDSGQFPEQYF. Here the CDR3 DNA reads TGTGCCACCAGTGATTCGGGACAGTTCCCCGAGCAGTACTTC.

The J gene is TRBJ1-6, the V gene TRBV9; 7 bases match TRBD1. The germline CDR1 and CDR2 sequences are SGDLS and YYNGEE. The CDR3 sequence is 15 residues long. V dropped 3 bases and J dropped 6; count of bases not matched to a gene: 6. The CDR3 sequence is CASSGLQGGNSPLHF. In nucleotides, the CDR3 is TGTGCCAGCAGCGGACTCCAGGGGGGTAATTCACCCCTCCACTTT.

This chain links TRBV19 with TRBJ1-3; D unresolved. V was shortened by 10 bases and J by 2 bases, with 12 bases between the two germline ends. The CDR3 totals 13 residues. CDR1 LNHDA and CDR2 SQIVND come from the germline V gene (reference sequence). The CDR3 sequence is CATLGLTGNTIYF. CDR3 DNA sequence: TGTGCCACCTTAGGACTGACTGGAAACACCATATATTTT.

The chain recombines TRBV13 with TRBJ1-2; D is unclear. Germline CDR1 is PRHDT and CDR2 is FYEKMQ (reference sequence). The V and J ends lost 0 bases and 3 bases respectively, with 17 bases between them. The CDR3 is 17 amino acids. The CDR3 spells CASSLGHRPGDDYGYTF. The DNA for the CDR3 is TGTGCCAGCAGCTTAGGCCATCGTCCTGGGGATGACTATGGCTACACCTTC.

V is TRBV7-9 and J is TRBJ2-2, with no clear D. This CDR3 has 15 residues. The germline V and J ends were trimmed by 1 base and 3 bases, with 9 bases remaining between them. Per the germline V gene, CDR1 is SEHNR and CDR2 is FQNEAQ (reference sequence). This chain's CDR3 is CASSLVVGYTGELFF. The CDR3, as DNA: TGTGCCAGCAGCTTAGTGGTTGGATACACCGGGGAGCTGTTTTTT.

V usage is TRBV6-2 or TRBV6-3 and J usage is TRBJ2-7, with 7 nucleotides matching TRBD1. CDR1 and CDR2 from the germline V gene are MNHEY and SVGEGT. The CDR3 loop spans 15 amino acids. The ends lost 4 bases at V and 3 bases at J; junction bases unmatched: 9. CDR3 protein: CASSSDDRVIYEQYF. CDR3 DNA sequence: TGTGCCAGCAGTTCAGACGACAGGGTCATCTACGAGCAGTACTTC.

The chain joins TRBV12-3 or TRBV12-4 to TRBJ1-1, with D possibly TRBD1 on 6 matching bases. V was cut by 6 bases and J by 4 bases, with 9 bases left in between. The CDR3 contains 12 residues. The CDR3 loop reads CASRAGATEAFF. The CDR3 coding sequence is TGTGCCAGCAGGGCAGGGGCCACTGAAGCTTTCTTT.

The chain combines TRBV2 with TRBJ1-1, with D maybe TRBD1 (6 bases). The CDR3 consists of 15 residues. CDR1 is SNHLY and CDR2 is FYNNEI in the germline V gene. The V end was cut by 5 bases, the J end by 3 bases, with 16 bases between. The CDR3 loop reads CASSRGGAGDTEAFF. DNA of the CDR3: TGTGCCAGCAGTCGAGGGGGGGCGGGTGACACTGAAGCTTTCTTT.

This sequence joins TRBV7-3 and TRBJ2-1, with a tentative D call TRBD2 (5 bases). The germline V gene encodes CDR1 SGHTA and CDR2 FQGTGA. The V end was cut by 5 bases, the J end by 4 bases, with 9 bases between. The CDR3 is 13 residues long. CDR3 residues: CASSIAQYNEQFF. The CDR3 DNA is TGTGCCAGCAGCATAGCGCAGTACAATGAGCAGTTCTTC.

V usage is TRBV9 and J usage is TRBJ2-1; 9 bases match TRBD2. This CDR3 spans 20 amino acids. Germline V gives CDR1 SGDLS, CDR2 YYNGEE. The junction had 13 bases not matched to a gene; V was cut back by 0 bases and J by 0 bases. For the CDR3, the DNA is TGTGCCAGCAGCGTAGGGGTAGCGGGAGTGGAGGTTAGCTCCTACAATGAGCAGTTCTTC. It is translated as CASSVGVAGVEVSSYNEQFF.

The genes are TRBV7-5 and TRBJ1-1. TRBV7-5 is a pseudogene. CDR3 size: 12 residues. The CDR3 coding sequence is TGTGCCAGAAGCTTACTGGATCCAGAAGCTTTCTTT. Translated, it gives CARSLLDPEAFF.

The rearrangement joins TRBV6-5 to TRBJ1-1; D possibly corresponds to TRBD1 (5 bases). The CDR3 covers 13 residues. The V and J ends lost 6 bases and 4 bases respectively, with 12 bases between them. Germline V gene data show CDR1 as MNHEY and CDR2 as SVGAGI. The CDR3 DNA is TGTGCCAGCAGCGGGACTCTGGGCACTGAAGCTTTCTTT. Protein sequence: CASSGTLGTEAFF.